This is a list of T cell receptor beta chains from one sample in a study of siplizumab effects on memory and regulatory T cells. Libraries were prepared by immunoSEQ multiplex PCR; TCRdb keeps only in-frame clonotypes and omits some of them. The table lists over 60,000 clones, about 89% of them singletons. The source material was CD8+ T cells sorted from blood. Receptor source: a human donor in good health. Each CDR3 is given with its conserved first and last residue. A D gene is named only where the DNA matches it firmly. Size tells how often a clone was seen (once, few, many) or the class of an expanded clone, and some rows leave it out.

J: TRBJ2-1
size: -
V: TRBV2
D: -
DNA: TGTGCCAGCAGCTACGGAAGCTACAATGAGCAGTTCTTC
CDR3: CASSYGSYNEQFF

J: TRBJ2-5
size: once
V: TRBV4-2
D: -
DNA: TGTGCCAGCAGCCAAGAGGGAGAGACCCAGTACTTC
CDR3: CASSQEGETQYF

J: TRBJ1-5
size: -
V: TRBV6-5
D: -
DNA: TGTGCCAGCAACCACCGGGGGGTTAATCAGCCCCAGCATTTT
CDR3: CASNHRGVNQPQHF

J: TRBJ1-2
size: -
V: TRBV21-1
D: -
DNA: TGTGCCAGCAGCCGGGACAGCGAGGGACATGGCTACACCTTC
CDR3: CASSRDSEGHGYTF

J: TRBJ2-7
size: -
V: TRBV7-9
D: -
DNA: TGTGCCAGCAGCTTAGGGGCAGGGAGCTACGAGCAGTACTTC
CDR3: CASSLGAGSYEQYF

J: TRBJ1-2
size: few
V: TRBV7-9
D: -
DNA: TGTGCCAGGGGGGATTCCGGGGCCGACGATGGCTACACCTTC
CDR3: CARGDSGADDGYTF

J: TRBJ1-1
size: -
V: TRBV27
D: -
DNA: TGTGCCAGCAGTTTATCCTGGGGGGGAAGCACTGAAGCTTTCTTT
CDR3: CASSLSWGGSTEAFF

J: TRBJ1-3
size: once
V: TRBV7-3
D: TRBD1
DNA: TGTGCCAGCAGCCCGAAACGGGACAGGGGATCTGGAAACACCATATATTTT
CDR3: CASSPKRDRGSGNTIYF

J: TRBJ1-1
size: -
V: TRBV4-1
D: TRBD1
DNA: TGCGCCAGCTCTCCAGGGGGGGTTAACACTGAAGCTTTCTTT
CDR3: CASSPGGVNTEAFF

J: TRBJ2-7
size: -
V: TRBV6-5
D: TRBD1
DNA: TGTGCCAGCAAGATACGGGACAGGGTCAGCGAGCAGTACTTC
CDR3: CASKIRDRVSEQYF

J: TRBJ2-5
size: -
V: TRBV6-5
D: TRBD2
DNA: TGTGCCAGCAGTTACGGGGGGGTCGGCGGGACCCAGTACTTC
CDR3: CASSYGGVGGTQYF

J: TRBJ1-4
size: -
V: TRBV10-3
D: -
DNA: TGTGCCATCAGGGCCGGGACGGCAAATGAAAAACTGTTTTTT
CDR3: CAIRAGTANEKLFF

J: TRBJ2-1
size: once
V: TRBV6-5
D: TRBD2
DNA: TGTGCCAGCAGTTACTCCGGGCGGGAGTACGGGTTCTTC
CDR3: CASSYSGREYGFF

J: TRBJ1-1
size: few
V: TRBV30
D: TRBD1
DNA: TGTGCCTGGAGTATCGGACAGGGTGAAGCTTTCTTT
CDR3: CAWSIGQGEAFF

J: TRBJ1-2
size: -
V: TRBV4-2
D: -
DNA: TGTGCCAGCAGCCAGGACTACCCGGACAGCTTATATGGCTACACCTTC
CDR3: CASSQDYPDSLYGYTF

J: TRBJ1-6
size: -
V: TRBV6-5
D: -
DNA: TGTGCCAGCCGTGCCGGGACCTATAATTCACCCCTCCACTTT
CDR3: CASRAGTYNSPLHF

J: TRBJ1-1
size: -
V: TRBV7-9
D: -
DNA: TGTGCCAGCAGCTTGGCGGCAGGGAGCAGGCTTGAAGCTTTCTTT
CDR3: CASSLAAGSRLEAFF

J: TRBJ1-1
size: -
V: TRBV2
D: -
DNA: TGTGCCAGCGGTACCCCCTTGAACACTGAAGCTTTCTTT
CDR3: CASGTPLNTEAFF

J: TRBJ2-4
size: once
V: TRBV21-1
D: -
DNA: TGTGCCAGCCCGGGGAGAGCCAAAAACATTCAGTACTTC
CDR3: CASPGRAKNIQYF

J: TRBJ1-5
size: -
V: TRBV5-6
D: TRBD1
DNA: TGTGCCAGCAGCCTTGGACAGGGGTGGAATCAGCCCCAGCATTTT
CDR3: CASSLGQGWNQPQHF

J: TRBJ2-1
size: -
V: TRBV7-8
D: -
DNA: TGTGCCAGCAGCTTAGGGGGTTATGAGCGCAACAATGAGCAGTTCTTC
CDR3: CASSLGGYERNNEQFF

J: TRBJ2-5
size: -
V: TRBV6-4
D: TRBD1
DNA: TGTGCCAGAACCCAGGACAGGGGTGAGACCCAGTACTTC
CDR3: CARTQDRGETQYF

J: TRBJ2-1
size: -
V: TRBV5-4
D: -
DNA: TGTGCCAGCAGCCTGTTGGGCGGGAACTACAATGAGCAGTTCTTC
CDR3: CASSLLGGNYNEQFF

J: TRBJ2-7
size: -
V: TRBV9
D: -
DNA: TGTGCCAGCAGCGGGCGGGAAAGGCCGAGCTCCTACGAGCAGTACTTC
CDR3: CASSGRERPSSYEQYF

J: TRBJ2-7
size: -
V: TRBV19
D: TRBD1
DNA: TGTGCCAGTAGTATCCAACTTCCGGGACAGGGACATAACGAGCAGTACTTC
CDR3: CASSIQLPGQGHNEQYF

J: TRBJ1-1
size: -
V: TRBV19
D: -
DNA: TGTGCCAGTAGTATTCGGGGGGGGAACACTGAAGCTTTCTTT
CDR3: CASSIRGGNTEAFF

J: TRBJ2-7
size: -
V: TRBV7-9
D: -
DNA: TGTGCCAGCAGCTTATTGCACGAGCAGTACTTC
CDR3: CASSLLHEQYF

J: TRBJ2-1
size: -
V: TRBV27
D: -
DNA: TGTGCCAGCAGTTTATGGGGTGGGGCAGACCACAATGAGCAGTTCTTC
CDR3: CASSLWGGADHNEQFF

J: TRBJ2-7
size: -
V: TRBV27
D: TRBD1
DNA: TGTGCCAGCAGTCCATTTCCGGGACAGAGTCACCTCGAGCAGTACTTC
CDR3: CASSPFPGQSHLEQYF

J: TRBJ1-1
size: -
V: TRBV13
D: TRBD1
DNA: TGTGCCAGCAGCGGACGACAGGGAACGGGGACTGAAGCTTTCTTT
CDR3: CASSGRQGTGTEAFF

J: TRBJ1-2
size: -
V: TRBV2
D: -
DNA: TGTGCCAGCGGGGAGGCATGGGACTATGGCTACACCTTC
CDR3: CASGEAWDYGYTF

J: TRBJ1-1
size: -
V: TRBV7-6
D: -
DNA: TGTGCCAGCAGCTTAGCGCATAACACTGAAGCTTTCTTT
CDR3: CASSLAHNTEAFF

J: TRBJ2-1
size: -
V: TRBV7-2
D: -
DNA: TGTGCCAGCAGCTTAGGGACAGACTACAATGAGCAGTTCTTC
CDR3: CASSLGTDYNEQFF

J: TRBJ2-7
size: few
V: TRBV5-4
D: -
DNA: TGTGCCAGCAGCTTTCGGGGTTCCTCCTACGAGCAGTACTTC
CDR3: CASSFRGSSYEQYF

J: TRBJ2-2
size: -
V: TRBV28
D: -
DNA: TGTGCCAGCAGTTTACGACAGCTCACCGGGGAGCTGTTTTTT
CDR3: CASSLRQLTGELFF

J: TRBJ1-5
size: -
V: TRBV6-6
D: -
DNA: TGTGCCAGCAGTTACTCTTATCAGCCCCAGCATTTT
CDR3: CASSYSYQPQHF

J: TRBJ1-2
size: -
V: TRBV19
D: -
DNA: TGTGCCAGTAGCCCGGGACCCTACTATGGCTACACCTTC
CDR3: CASSPGPYYGYTF

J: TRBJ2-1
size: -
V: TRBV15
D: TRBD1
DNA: TGTGCCACCAGCAGAGACAGCCTGGGACAGGGGATCGATGAGCAGTTCTTC
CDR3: CATSRDSLGQGIDEQFF

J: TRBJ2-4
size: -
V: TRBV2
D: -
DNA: TGTGCCAGCAGTGAAAACGTCGGGTCGACACCTGGAGAAAACATTCAGTACTTC
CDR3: CASSENVGSTPGENIQYF

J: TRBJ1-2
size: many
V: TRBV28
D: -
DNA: TGTGCCAGCAGTTGGGGGATCGGGGTCTATGGCTACACCTTC
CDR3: CASSWGIGVYGYTF

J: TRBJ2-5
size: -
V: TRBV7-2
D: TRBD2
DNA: TGTGCCAGCAGCCTTACTAGCGGGGGGGTCCTCGTGACCCAGTACTTC
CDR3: CASSLTSGGVLVTQYF

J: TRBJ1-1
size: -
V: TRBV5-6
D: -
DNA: TGTGCCAGCAGCCCGATCAGGACGGAAATGAACACTGAAGCTTTCTTT
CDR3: CASSPIRTEMNTEAFF

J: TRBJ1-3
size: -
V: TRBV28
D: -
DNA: TGTGCCAGCAGTTTGGGGAGGACAGCCAGCTCTGGAAACACCATATATTTT
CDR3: CASSLGRTASSGNTIYF

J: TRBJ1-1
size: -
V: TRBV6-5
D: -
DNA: TGTGCCAGCAGTGCCGGGCCTAGCGCTGAAGCTTTCTTT
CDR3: CASSAGPSAEAFF

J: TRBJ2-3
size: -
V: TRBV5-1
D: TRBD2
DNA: TGCGCCAGCAGCCCCGGGACTAGCGGAGGGGATACGCAGTATTTT
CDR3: CASSPGTSGGDTQYF

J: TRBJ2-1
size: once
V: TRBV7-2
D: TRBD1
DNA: TGTGCCAGCAGCTCTTACAGGGGGAATGAGCAGTTCTTC
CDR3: CASSSYRGNEQFF